This T cell receptor beta chain was documented in a study of T cell clones after liver transplantation. Turning to the study itself: Standard immunosuppression, with no induction, continued until 12-24 months after transplant.

In the case of this clone: Its antigen is not known.

The study's findings and limits: Rather than being deleted, graft donor-reactive T cells may have moved into the graft.

Using immunoSEQ multiplex PCR, the repertoire was profiled, and TCRdb retains in-frame clones only, with some absent. The sample lists tens of thousands of clones, almost 95% occurring once. V shed 3 bases and J 2 bases; nucleotides not matched to a gene: 4. Germline V gives CDR1 MDHEN, CDR2 SYDVKM. The CDR3 length is 14 residues. This material consisted of CD4+ T cells from blood, taken less than 27 months after liver transplant. This TCR was recovered from a human patient who received a liver transplant. Some T cells may possibly be graft donor cells. The rearrangement joins TRBV28 to TRBJ2-7, with TRBD1 matching 7 bases. Written as DNA, the CDR3 is TGTGCCAGCAGTTTCTCTCAGGGGGCCTACGAGCAGTACTTC. It encodes CASSFSQGAYEQYF.